Listed below are T cell receptor beta chains from one sample, sequenced in a study of CD8 T cells in ankylosing spondylitis. TCRdb re-analysed the 5' RACE reads in MiXCR, keeping a single row per CDR3 protein. The sample carries roughly 240,000 distinct CDR3 sequences, around 8% recorded once. Sequencing input: blood, either unsorted or a sorted T cell fraction (not recorded which). Receptors were obtained from a female donor with ankylosing spondylitis or in good health (not recorded which). Each CDR3 is given without its conserved first and last residue.

12,TRBV29-1,TRBJ2-1,SVEISGSGDEQF
12,TRBV10-3,TRBJ2-1,AISDDRNYNEQF
13,TRBV2,TRBJ2-3,ASSYRDLAGDTQY
14,TRBV6-5,TRBJ2-1,ASSYSTGTRGGEQF
13,TRBV4-3,TRBJ1-5,ASSQGRGLGQPQH
11,TRBV24-1,TRBJ2-7,ATSDPGRDEQY
14,TRBV5-5,TRBJ2-1,ASSFDFTSGGNEQF
13,TRBV6-2/TRBV6-3,TRBJ2-2,ASSWAGATTGELF
17,TRBV4-3,TRBJ2-6,ASSQEYHRTYSGANVLT
11,TRBV20-1,TRBJ1-6,SAPGRGDSPLH
13,TRBV7-9,TRBJ2-7,ASSPGLAASYEQY
12,TRBV24-1,TRBJ2-1,ATSEGGTNNEQF
14,TRBV5-1,TRBJ2-1,ASSFFSGRSYNEQF
12,TRBV7-2,TRBJ1-5,ASSLEGILQPQH
11,TRBV19,TRBJ2-1,ASRTVGGNEQF
12,TRBV14,TRBJ1-3,ASSREPSGNTIY
13,TRBV7-9,TRBJ2-5,ASSSGAVHQETQY
12,TRBV2,TRBJ2-3,ASSQQGETDTQY
13,TRBV25-1,TRBJ2-7,ASTGAGTGSYEQY
13,TRBV9,TRBJ2-1,ASITRGTRDNEQF
12,TRBV20-1,TRBJ1-5,SAPGGGYNQPQH
14,TRBV4-1,TRBJ2-6,ASSLIGVPRANVLT
13,TRBV5-1,TRBJ2-1,ASSLDSGRGDEQF
13,TRBV7-2,TRBJ2-5,ASSPLPNIRETQY
9,TRBV30,TRBJ2-1,AWSEDVEQF
14,TRBV6-6,TRBJ1-3,ASSPGPPSGGNTIY
12,TRBV20-1,TRBJ1-6,SANPTGGETPLH
13,TRBV7-8,TRBJ2-3,ASSLGASWIDTQY
16,TRBV5-1,TRBJ2-3,ASSPGTSGPLYTDTQY
14,TRBV19,TRBJ2-5,ASSANRALAQETQY
11,TRBV10-3,TRBJ2-2,AITDSGTGELF
13,TRBV15,TRBJ2-7,ATSSGRMFSYEQY
10,TRBV24-1,TRBJ2-5,ATSEPGATQY
14,TRBV15,TRBJ2-1,ATSRMGTSGNNEQF
11,TRBV10-2,TRBJ2-7,ASSAPANYEQY
14,TRBV30,TRBJ2-2,AWSVLGGRGTGELF
10,TRBV5-3,TRBJ2-7,ARRTRGGEQY
9,TRBV7-2,TRBJ2-3,ASSRQDTQY
14,TRBV20-1,TRBJ2-1,SAMGEELLRDNEQF